This record concerns one T cell receptor beta chain sequence. The antigen remains unidentified. Here immunoSEQ multiplex PCR was the method, and the copy in TCRdb shows in-frame clones only, minus some. This table has more than 85,000 clones, roughly nine tenths appearing once. The sample comes from a study of T cell responses to AZD1222 COVID-19 vaccine. Study summary: Pooling of second doses given at about 4 or about 12 weeks was done.

CDR3 size: 16 residues. The V end lost 5 bases, the J end lost 2 bases, and 14 bases lay between the germline ends. Germline V lookup: CDR1 SGHRS, CDR2 YFSETQ. Study-level results: Spike-specific TCR repertoires showed rising breadth and depth after two AZD1222 doses. The peak T cell response came first, and repertoires were sampled only after it. At study baseline, merely five or six AZD1222 recipients were seropositive.

The V and J genes are TRBV5-1 and TRBJ1-6; D gene ambiguous. The receptor's source is an adult in good health. The sample here was peripheral blood, taken on day 0 of AZD1222 vaccination. CDR3 residues: CASSSSEVAYNSPLHF. CDR3 coding DNA: TGCGCCAGCAGTTCCTCGGAGGTCGCCTATAATTCACCCCTCCACTTT.